The 5 T cell receptor beta chains listed next were all sequenced from one sample in a study of OX40 agonist ivuxolimab in advanced cancers. TCRdb keeps only in-frame clones here, not all; method: immunoSEQ multiplex PCR. This table has tens of thousands of clones, 80% to 85% appearing once. The material was CD4+ or CD8+ T cells sorted from blood, obtained in a trial of the OX40 agonist ivuxolimab. These receptors were taken from an adult with an advanced solid tumor such as melanoma, head and neck, liver or kidney cancer.

The J gene is TRBJ1-4, the V gene TRBV10-3; TRBD1 matches at 7 bases. J was trimmed by 3 bases and V by 4 bases; bases with no gene match: 2. The CDR3 runs 14 residues. The germline gives CDR1 ENHRY, CDR2 SYGVKD. CDR3 sequence: CAISGQGPNEKLFF. The CDR3 coding sequence is TGTGCCATCAGTGGACAGGGTCCTAATGAAAAACTGTTTTTT.

V is TRBV5-1 and J is TRBJ1-1; D is perhaps TRBD1 (5 bases). Germline loops: CDR1 SGHRS, CDR2 YFSETQ. The V and J ends lost 5 bases and 1 base respectively, with 15 bases between them. The CDR3 is 15 residues long. The CDR3: CASRPSTQENTEAFF. In DNA form, the CDR3 reads TGCGCCAGCAGACCTTCTACACAGGAGAACACTGAAGCTTTCTTT.

The CDR3 bases are TGTGCCAGCAGCCAATCCGGGGGGGCTGGGGCCAACGTCCTGACTTTC. Encoded protein: CASSQSGGAGANVLTF. V gene TRBV4-2 combines with J gene TRBJ2-6; 8 bases agree with TRBD2. V lost 2 bases, J lost 2 bases, and 2 bases stayed unmatched. CDR1 and CDR2 (germline): LGHNA, YNFKEQ. The CDR3 loop spans 16 amino acids.

The chain is built from TRBV18 and TRBJ1-2; tentative D call: TRBD1 (6 bases). CDR1 is KGHSH and CDR2 is LQKENI in the germline V gene. The CDR3 extends over 15 amino acids. Trimming took off 2 bases at V and 3 bases at J, with 13 bases between the two ends. The CDR3 DNA follows: TGTGCCAGCTCACCATGGGGGGGGGCCGACTATGGCTACACCTTC. Its translation is CASSPWGGADYGYTF.

V is TRBV7-9 and J is TRBJ1-2; the D is unclear. Germline V gene sequence: CDR1 SEHNR, CDR2 FQNEAQ (reference sequence). V was cut by 6 bases and J by 6 bases, with 14 bases left in between. This CDR3 is 13 amino acids long. The CDR3 bases are TGTGCCAGCAGTCTAGCACCATCCCATGGCTACACCTTC. It yields the protein CASSLAPSHGYTF.